Following are 9 T cell receptor beta chains from one sample sequenced in a study of T cell changes during pregnancy in multiple sclerosis. This table comes from immunoSEQ multiplex PCR, and its TCRdb copy is limited to in-frame clones, with some not included. The data contain approximately 61,000 clones, 88% of them singletons. Here the sequenced sample was peripheral blood, taken in the first trimester of pregnancy. These TCRs come from a female donor with multiple sclerosis, enrolled in a pregnancy study.

The chain has TRBV5-4 and TRBJ2-1; 13 bases align to TRBD2. CDR1 and CDR2 (germline): SGHNT, YYREEE (reference sequence). Trimming at V came to 3 bases and at J to 8 bases, leaving 8 bases not matched to a gene. This CDR3 has 16 residues. Here the CDR3 DNA reads TGTGCCAGCAGCTCGAGGACTAGCGGGAGATCCCATGAGCAGTTCTTC. It codes for CASSSRTSGRSHEQFF.

This rearrangement joins TRBV30 to TRBJ2-5, with D tentatively TRBD2 (6 bases). The last part of the DNA fits TRBJ2-7 better; the J call may be wrong. Germline V gene lookup returns CDR1 GTSNPN and CDR2 SVGIG (reference sequence). CDR3 length: 13 residues. The CDR3 DNA reads TGTGCCTGGACTAGGGACTCGGCCTACGAGCAGTACTTC. Translated, it gives CAWTRDSAYEQYF.

This clone was detected once. The rearrangement uses TRBV9 and TRBJ1-4, with 8 bases fitting TRBD1. This CDR3 is built from 16 residues. Germline V lookup: CDR1 SGDLS, CDR2 YYNGEE. Trimming removed 4 bases from V and 7 bases from J; junction bases left unmatched: 12. For the CDR3, the DNA is TGTGCCAGCAGCTCGGGACAGGCGACCTCGGGTGAAAAACTGTTTTTT. This gives the protein CASSSGQATSGEKLFF.

This sequence joins TRBV2 and TRBJ2-7, with D possibly matching TRBD1 (5 bases). The ends were cut back, 0 bases at V and 8 bases at J, with 8 bases in the middle. The CDR3 is 12 amino acids. CDR1 SNHLY and CDR2 FYNNEI come from the germline V gene. The CDR3 sequence is CASSEAGPKQYF. The CDR3 DNA reads as TGTGCCAGCAGTGAAGCGGGGCCCAAGCAGTACTTC.

The J gene is TRBJ2-3, the V gene TRBV7-9; a possible D gene is TRBD2 (5 bases). This CDR3 region has 14 residues. Trimming left V 8 bases short and J 0 bases short, with 12 bases between. Per germline, CDR1 SEHNR and CDR2 FQNEAQ (reference sequence). In DNA, the CDR3 is TGTGCCAGCGCCCCGTGGACTAGCACAGATACGCAGTATTTT. Translating it yields CASAPWTSTDTQYF.

The chain uses TRBV5-1 and TRBJ1-4; D might be TRBD1 (5 bases). This CDR3 has 14 amino acids. V was cut by 4 bases and J by 7 bases, with 14 bases left in between. Germline CDR1 and CDR2: SGHRS and YFSETQ. The CDR3 is CASSQGLRGEKLFF. CDR3 coding DNA: TGCGCCAGCAGCCAGGGACTGAGGGGTGAAAAACTGTTTTTT.

This clone was counted a few times. This chain connects TRBV5-6 to TRBJ1-2; maybe TRBD1 (6 bases). V was trimmed by 7 bases and J by 4 bases, leaving 20 bases between them. Germline V gives CDR1 SGHDT, CDR2 YYEEEE. The CDR3 loop spans 15 amino acids. CDR3 amino acids: CASCRSGGGLYGYTF. The CDR3, as DNA: TGTGCCAGCTGCCGGAGTGGGGGGGGCCTCTATGGCTACACCTTC.

The V call is TRBV2, the J call TRBJ1-2; D gene ambiguous. CDR3 length: 16 amino acids. V was clipped by 7 bases and J by 1 base, with 19 bases between them. The germline V gene encodes CDR1 SNHLY and CDR2 FYNNEI. The chain's CDR3 is CASTQRIGVINYGYTF. The DNA of the CDR3 is TGTGCCAGCACCCAAAGAATTGGAGTTATTAACTATGGCTACACCTTC.

This chain links TRBV9 with TRBJ1-3; 7 bases match TRBD1. This CDR3 region has 17 residues. V dropped 0 bases and J dropped 0; count of bases not matched to a gene: 6. Germline CDR1 and CDR2: SGDLS and YYNGEE. The CDR3 DNA reads TGTGCCAGCAGCGTAGAGGCAGGGGGTTACTCTGGAAACACCATATATTTT. It encodes CASSVEAGGYSGNTIYF.